A selection of T cell receptor beta chains follows, all from one sample in a study of cytomegalovirus exposure and HLA in healthy donors. Only in-frame clones appear in the TCRdb table, and some are missing; sequencing was by immunoSEQ multiplex PCR. The sample lists around 130,000 clones; almost 85% were seen once. Sequencing was performed on PBMCs. These receptors were obtained from a boy aged 2 to 10 in good health and CMV-seronegative. Each CDR3 is given with its conserved first and last residue. The D gene is left open where the match is weak. Clone size is shown for a subset of rows, as once, few, many or a class of expanded clone.

v_call	clone_size	d_call	j_call	cdr3_nt	cdr3_aa
TRBV19	NA	NA	TRBJ2-7	TGTGCCAGTAGGTCCGGCGGGGTAAACGACTACGAGCAGTACTTC	CASRSGGVNDYEQYF
TRBV7-8	few	NA	TRBJ1-3	TGTGCCAGCAGCTGGGAGGGACCCAGAAACACCATATATTTT	CASSWEGPRNTIYF
TRBV21-1	NA	NA	TRBJ2-1	TGTGCCAGCAGCAAAGAAAGGACAGGGGGCGGGGACAATGAGCAGTTCTTC	CASSKERTGGGDNEQFF
TRBV5-4	once	TRBD1	TRBJ1-1	TGTGCCAGCAGCATCACAGGGGCCACTGAAGCTTTCTTT	CASSITGATEAFF
TRBV27	NA	TRBD2	TRBJ2-1	TGTGCCAGCAGTTACCTACTAGCGGGAGGCAATGAGCAGTTCTTC	CASSYLLAGGNEQFF
TRBV7-3	NA	TRBD1	TRBJ2-6	TGTGCCAGCAGCCTCCCGACAGGGGGGGCCAACGTCCTGACTTTC	CASSLPTGGANVLTF
TRBV27	NA	NA	TRBJ2-1	TGTGCCAGCACCCCCGGAGGGAACGAGTGGTGGAATGAGCAGTTCTTC	CASTPGGNEWWNEQFF
TRBV19	NA	TRBD1	TRBJ1-2	TGTGCCAGTAGTATGCGCTTGGACAGGGAGTTCTATGGCTACACCTTC	CASSMRLDREFYGYTF
TRBV7-9	few	NA	TRBJ1-1	TGTGCCAGCAGCTCTGGGGTTTCGACAGGATACACTGAAGCTTTCTTT	CASSSGVSTGYTEAFF
TRBV4-1	NA	TRBD1	TRBJ2-7	TGCGCCAGCAGCCAAGCCCCCACGACAGGGGTCGGCACCTACGAGCAGTACTTC	CASSQAPTTGVGTYEQYF
TRBV4-3	NA	NA	TRBJ1-2	TGCGCCAGCAGCCAAGAACTGCGGCGGGGGTTTAATGGCTACACCTTC	CASSQELRRGFNGYTF
TRBV7-9	once	TRBD1	TRBJ2-1	TGTGCCAGCAGCTTTCGGACAGGGGGTCCCAATGAGCAGTTCTTC	CASSFRTGGPNEQFF
TRBV7-2	NA	TRBD2	TRBJ2-3	TGTGCCAGCAGCTTCCAATTAGCGGGAGTTGGTGATACGCAGTATTTT	CASSFQLAGVGDTQYF
TRBV7-9	NA	TRBD2	TRBJ2-5	TGTGCCAGCAGGGGGGGACTAGCGGTTCAAGAGACCCAGTACTTC	CASRGGLAVQETQYF
TRBV7-9	NA	NA	TRBJ1-1	TGTTCCAGCAGCCCGCTGGTCGGTCCCCATAGGAACACTGAAGCTTTCTTT	CSSSPLVGPHRNTEAFF
TRBV6-1	NA	NA	TRBJ1-5	TGTGCCAGCAGTGAAAACCCCCTCTTGGCTCAGCCCCAGCATTTT	CASSENPLLAQPQHF
TRBV19	NA	NA	TRBJ1-5	TGTGCCAGTAGCCCAGGGCCCAATCAGCCCCAGCATTTT	CASSPGPNQPQHF
TRBV4-3	NA	NA	TRBJ1-1	TGCGCCAGCAGCCAAGATGAGGGCAGGGGACCCTCTGGGGCTTTCTTT	CASSQDEGRGPSGAFF
TRBV7-2	NA	NA	TRBJ2-3	TGTGCCAGCAGCTTAAGTTACCGGACAGATACGCAGTATTTT	CASSLSYRTDTQYF
TRBV6-4	once	TRBD2	TRBJ2-1	TGTGCCAGCAGTGGCTCAGCGGGAGGGCCCTCGAAGCAGTTCTTC	CASSGSAGGPSKQFF
TRBV23-1	NA	NA	TRBJ2-7	TGCGCCAGCAGTCAATTCTTCCCAGCTCTAGGGGATTACGAGCAGTACTTC	CASSQFFPALGDYEQYF
TRBV5-1	NA	NA	TRBJ2-5	TGCGCCAGCAGCCGAACCGGTTTTGTCCAAGAGACCCAGTACTTC	CASSRTGFVQETQYF
TRBV6-4	NA	NA	TRBJ1-1	TGTGCCAGCAGTGAAGGGGAGAACACTGAAGCTTTCTTT	CASSEGENTEAFF
TRBV29-1	NA	TRBD1	TRBJ2-5	TGCAGCGTTGACGCGACAGGGCAAGAGACCCAGTACTTC	CSVDATGQETQYF
TRBV5-1	NA	NA	TRBJ2-1	TGCGCCAGCAGCTTGGTAGGCGGAGCCTCCTACAATGAGCAGTTCTTC	CASSLVGGASYNEQFF
TRBV19	NA	TRBD2	TRBJ2-7	TGTGCCAGTAGTCCCCGGGAGGGTATGATCCACGAGCAGTACTTC	CASSPREGMIHEQYF
TRBV5-4	NA	NA	TRBJ1-2	TGTGCCAGCAGCCCGGAACAGGTTTTACTGAAGGGCTACACCTTC	CASSPEQVLLKGYTF
TRBV19	NA	NA	TRBJ2-7	TGTGCTACTAGTTGGGGCACCGAGCAGTACTTC	CATSWGTEQYF
TRBV7-9	NA	NA	TRBJ2-2	TGTGCCAGCAGCTTAGCCTCCCCGGGAAACACCGGGGAGCTGTTTTTT	CASSLASPGNTGELFF
TRBV7-9	NA	NA	TRBJ2-2	TGTGCCAGCAGCTTCCTAGAGACCGGGGAGCTGTTTTTT	CASSFLETGELFF
TRBV29-1	NA	NA	TRBJ1-2	TGCAGCGTTGAAGTTGACTCACCGCGGGATGGCTACACCTTC	CSVEVDSPRDGYTF
TRBV30	few	NA	TRBJ2-7	TGTGCCTGGAGTGTAAGCCTTCCAGGAGAGCAGTACTTC	CAWSVSLPGEQYF
TRBV5-1	few	NA	TRBJ1-1	TGCGCCAGCAGCTCAGCTCGGGGTATGAACACTGAAGCTTTCTTT	CASSSARGMNTEAFF
TRBV10-3	NA	TRBD2	TRBJ2-7	TGTGCCATCAGGCCCGAGTGGGGGGGGGAATCCTACGAGCAGTACTTC	CAIRPEWGGESYEQYF
TRBV6-5	once	NA	TRBJ2-1	TGTGCCAGCAGTTACTTTGCTGGACTGCTCAATGAGCAGTTCTTC	CASSYFAGLLNEQFF
TRBV27	NA	TRBD2	TRBJ2-5	TGTGCCAGCAGTTTCCAACTAGCGGGATATAGAGAGACCCAGTACTTC	CASSFQLAGYRETQYF
TRBV5-4	NA	TRBD1	TRBJ1-2	TGTGCCAGCAGCTTGGGGGGGGCAGGGGGCCTCACCTTC	CASSLGGAGGLTF
TRBV6-5	NA	TRBD1	TRBJ1-2	TGTGCCAGCAGTTACCCGGGACAGGGGGCGGGCGGCTACACCTTC	CASSYPGQGAGGYTF
TRBV5-8	once	TRBD1	TRBJ2-2	TGTGCCAGCAGCTTAGGGGACAGGGCTTACGCCGGGGAGCTGTTTTTT	CASSLGDRAYAGELFF
TRBV7-6	NA	NA	TRBJ1-4	TGTGCCAGCAGCTTACACCCGCCCGGGAATGAAAAACTGTTTTTT	CASSLHPPGNEKLFF
TRBV4-1	NA	NA	TRBJ1-1	TGCGCCAGCAGCCTTGGGTATAGAGAGGCGAACACTGAAGCTTTCTTT	CASSLGYREANTEAFF
TRBV7-8	NA	TRBD1	TRBJ1-6	TGTGCCAGCAGCTTAAACAGGGGGCTGTCACCCCTCCACTTT	CASSLNRGLSPLHF
TRBV5-6	NA	NA	TRBJ1-3	TGTGCCAGCAGCTTGGACTTCTCTGGAAACACCATATATTTT	CASSLDFSGNTIYF
TRBV2	NA	TRBD1	TRBJ1-3	TGTGCCAGCAGTGGCAGGGACAGGGTCGCGGACACCATATATTTT	CASSGRDRVADTIYF
TRBV6-5	NA	TRBD1	TRBJ1-4	TGTGCCAGCAGGCACGGGACAGGGTATGAAAAACTGTTTTTT	CASRHGTGYEKLFF
TRBV19	NA	TRBD1	TRBJ1-1	TGTGCCAGCACCCAGGACAGGGTGGTGAGCACTGAAGCTTTCTTT	CASTQDRVVSTEAFF
TRBV5-1	NA	NA	TRBJ2-1	TGCGCCAGCAGCTCGCCCCGAGTTACAGGGGCACGTTATGGACGCGGGGACAATGAGCAGTTCTTC	CASSSPRVTGARYGRGDNEQFF
TRBV2	NA	NA	TRBJ2-1	TGTGCCAGCATTCGTACCCCGGGACCAGCGGGCAATGAGCAGTTCTTC	CASIRTPGPAGNEQFF
TRBV7-2	NA	NA	TRBJ2-3	TGTGCCAGCAGCCCGGCGGCAGATACGCAGTATTTT	CASSPAADTQYF